The TCR beta chain described here comes from a study of CD8 T cells in Susac syndrome. For the study at large: Among the sequenced Susac syndrome patients, five or six had active disease while under ten were in remission. Blood was drawn from patients with Susac syndrome. At that point, they were therapy-naive, on corticosteroids, or on intravenous immunoglobulin alone.

It was with random hexamers that 0.5 to 1 ug RNA was reverse transcribed. One entry per CDR3 protein, called by TCRdb with MiXCR from the immunoSEQ multiplex PCR reads. The repertoire includes more than 150,000 distinct CDR3 sequences, roughly 95% of them detected once, and approximately 0.12% sits in the top ten. Susac syndrome patients met recently defined diagnostic criteria for definite or probable disease. What was sequenced was CD4+ T cells from PBMCs. This receptor was obtained from a human donor with Susac syndrome.

The CDR3 coding sequence is TGCAGTGCTAAACAGCCTAGCTCCTACGAGCAGTACGTC. Translating gives CSAKQPSSYEQYV. This sequence joins TRBV20-1 and TRBJ2-7; D gene unclear. Germline CDR1 reads DFQATT; CDR2 reads SNEGSKA (reference sequence). The V gene lost 4 bases and the J gene lost 0 bases, with 10 bases spanning the gap. The CDR3 is made up of 13 amino acids.